The 23 T cell receptor beta chains below come from one sample, sequenced in a study of T cells expressing NK-cell markers. From its re-call of the 5' RACE reads, TCRdb lists each CDR3 protein once, without DNA. The table for this sample gives some 440,000 distinct CDR3 sequences. Input material: blood T cells: a sorted CD56 or NKG2C T cell subset, CD4+ or CD8+ T cells, or bulk PBMC T cells (not recorded which). All receptors derive from a woman aged 50 to 60 in good health.

The J gene is TRBJ2-5, the V gene TRBV24-1; the TCRdb call, TRBD2, lacks DNA for checking. Germline CDR1 reads KGHDR; CDR2 reads SFDVKD. CDR3 size: 14 residues. The CDR3 sequence: CATRGTRTGETQYF.

This chain uses TRBV30 with TRBJ1-4; lacking DNA, the TRBD1 call made by TCRdb goes unchecked. Germline loops: CDR1 GTSNPN, CDR2 SVGIG (reference sequence). The CDR3 is made up of 12 amino acids. The CDR3 sequence: CAWKVGGEKLFF.

The gene calls are TRBV4-1 and TRBJ1-2. Germline V gene lookup returns CDR1 MGHRA and CDR2 YSYEKL. This CDR3 has 15 amino acids. The CDR3 reads CASSQEIRPIYGYTF.

This chain uses TRBV24-1 with TRBJ2-5. From germline, CDR1 is KGHDR and CDR2 SFDVKD. The CDR3 is 15 residues long. CDR3 residues: CATSDGLSVQETQYF.

The CDR3 here is CASSQDQGTSSTDTQYF. V usage is TRBV4-1 and J usage is TRBJ2-3; TCRdb indicates TRBD1, and absent DNA this call remains unverified. This CDR3 spans 17 amino acids. CDR1 is MGHRA and CDR2 is YSYEKL in the germline V gene.

The V call is TRBV13, the J call TRBJ2-3; as DNA is missing, the TRBD1 call by TCRdb cannot be tested. CDR3 length: 14 residues. Germline CDR1 reads PRHDT; CDR2 reads FYEKMQ (reference sequence). This chain's CDR3 is CASSTGTGIDTQYF.

The chain couples TRBV5-1 to TRBJ2-1; TCRdb indicates TRBD1, and absent DNA this call remains unverified. Germline V lookup: CDR1 SGHRS, CDR2 YFSETQ. The CDR3 contains 15 residues. This CDR3 is CASSKTDSTYNEQFF.

The CDR3 protein is CASSRNSATSTDTQYF. This sequence joins TRBV11-2 and TRBJ2-3. Per the germline V gene, CDR1 is SGHAT and CDR2 is FQNNGV. The CDR3 length is 16 residues.

This chain connects TRBV6-1 to TRBJ2-5; TCRdb names TRBD1, which stays unverified in the absence of DNA. Germline V gene sequence: CDR1 MNHNS, CDR2 SASEGT. This CDR3 region has 13 residues. The CDR3 sequence: CASDRGNGETQYF.

This rearrangement joins TRBV10-1 to TRBJ1-1; TCRdb designates TRBD1, a call that cannot be tested without DNA. Germline CDR1 reads WNHNN; CDR2 reads SYGVQD (reference sequence). The CDR3 sequence is 15 residues long. The CDR3 loop is CASSAQATANTEAFF.

The V call is TRBV24-1, the J call TRBJ2-1; the TCRdb call, TRBD1, lacks DNA for checking. The CDR3 sequence is 14 residues long. Germline V lookup: CDR1 KGHDR, CDR2 SFDVKD. CDR3 residues: CATSDGGRGNEQFF.

The genes are TRBV4-1 and TRBJ1-6. The CDR3 covers 15 residues. Germline values: CDR1 MGHRA, CDR2 YSYEKL. CDR3 protein: CASSQLRWADSPLHF.

The chain recombines TRBV20-1 with TRBJ2-1; TCRdb proposes TRBD2, but this gene call is untestable without DNA. The germline V gene has CDR1 DFQATT and CDR2 SNEGSKA (reference sequence). The CDR3 loop spans 13 amino acids. The CDR3 reads CSAPQTVYNEQFF.

This chain joins TRBV7-8 and TRBJ2-1; the D call of TRBD2 rests on TCRdb alone, since no DNA is present to check it. The CDR3 is 14 amino acids. Per germline, CDR1 SGHVS and CDR2 FQNEAQ. CDR3: CASSSIAGDNEQFF.

The chain carries TRBV5-1 and TRBJ2-1; the D call from TCRdb, TRBD1, cannot be confirmed without DNA. This CDR3 has 14 amino acids. Germline loops: CDR1 SGHRS, CDR2 YFSETQ. The CDR3 sequence: CASSLRGKGNEQFF.

The V and J genes are TRBV12-3 or TRBV12-4 and TRBJ2-2; checking the TCRdb D call of TRBD2 is not possible without DNA. This CDR3 spans 15 amino acids. CDR3 region: CASREGGRLAGELFF.

This chain connects TRBV29-1 to TRBJ2-3; as DNA is missing, the TRBD1 call by TCRdb cannot be tested. This CDR3 has 16 amino acids. Germline CDR1 and CDR2: SQVTM and ANQGSEA. CDR3: CSVLDPPGQIEDTQYF.

The chain couples TRBV10-1 to TRBJ2-1; TCRdb indicates TRBD1, and absent DNA this call remains unverified. The CDR3 has 14 residues. CDR1 and CDR2 (germline): WNHNN, SYGVQD (reference sequence). CDR3 loop: CASSDWGDDGEQFF.

The chain carries TRBV3-1 and TRBJ1-1. Germline V gene lookup returns CDR1 LGHDT and CDR2 YNNKEL (reference sequence). This CDR3 region has 16 residues. The CDR3 sequence: CASSQRGGGLRTEAFF.

V gene TRBV6-2 or TRBV6-3 combines with J gene TRBJ1-1; TCRdb proposes TRBD1, but this gene call is untestable without DNA. This CDR3 region has 16 residues. Germline values: CDR1 MNHEY, CDR2 SVGEGT. This chain's CDR3 is CASSLDRAPMNTEAFF.

The chain employs TRBV12-5 and TRBJ2-3. There are 12 residues in the CDR3. Germline CDR1 is LGHNT and CDR2 is FRNRAP. The CDR3 sequence: CASGLPSDTQYF.

The chain carries TRBV19 and TRBJ2-2; with no DNA, the TCRdb D assignment of TRBD2 cannot be verified. Germline CDR1 is LNHDA and CDR2 is SQIVND (reference sequence). This CDR3 spans 15 amino acids. The CDR3 sequence: CASSRLEITTGELFF.

The chain recombines TRBV5-6 with TRBJ2-3; the D gene TCRdb calls, TRBD2, cannot be checked with no DNA. Germline V gene lookup returns CDR1 SGHDT and CDR2 YYEEEE. This CDR3 is 19 amino acids long. Here the CDR3 reads CASSLLGLAGGPSSDTQYF.